What follows describes a single TCR beta chain. Its cognate antigen is unknown. TCRdb ran MiXCR on the reads and lists one entry per CDR3 protein. The data show more than 300,000 distinct CDR3 sequences, around a third seen once. The sample comes from a study of T cell repertoires in cytomegalovirus infection. Study-level information: An indication of both CMV infection and matching HLA type came from public TCR beta signatures.

The germline V gene has CDR1 MDHEN and CDR2 SYDVKM. The ends lost 2 bases at V and 4 bases at J; junction bases unmatched: 7. The CDR3 spans 15 residues. Study results and limitations: What dominated the ex vivo response were HLA-C-restricted CMV-specific TCR beta clonotypes.

The receptor comes from a human donor in good health (CMV status not recorded). Some clones in this sample may be carry-over from other donors' samples. The J gene is TRBJ1-1, the V gene TRBV28; 7 nucleotides agree with TRBD1. The source was cultured PBMCs, collected from culture after CMV antigen stimulation. The CDR3 loop reads CASSLRGAGGTEAFF. CDR3 in DNA: TGTGCCAGCAGTTTACGTGGGGCAGGGGGCACTGAAGCTTTCTTT. Based on the CDR3 plus reference TRBV28 and TRBJ1-1, the full variable domain is DVKVTQSSRYLVKRTGEKVFLECVQDMDHENMFWYRQDPGLGLRLIYFSYDVKMKEKGDIPEGYSVSREKKERFSLILESASTNQTSMYLCASSLRGAGGTEAFFGQGTRLTVV.